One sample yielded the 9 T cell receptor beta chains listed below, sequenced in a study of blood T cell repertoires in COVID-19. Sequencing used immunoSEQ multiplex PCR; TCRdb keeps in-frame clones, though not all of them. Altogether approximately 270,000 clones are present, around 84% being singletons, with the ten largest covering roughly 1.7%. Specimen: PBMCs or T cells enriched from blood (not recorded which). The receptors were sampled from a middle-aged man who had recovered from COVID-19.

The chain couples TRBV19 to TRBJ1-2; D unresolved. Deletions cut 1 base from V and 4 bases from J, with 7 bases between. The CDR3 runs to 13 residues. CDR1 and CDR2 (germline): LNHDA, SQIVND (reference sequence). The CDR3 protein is CASSIGDSYGYTF. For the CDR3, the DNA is TGTGCCAGTAGTATAGGCGACTCCTATGGCTACACCTTC.

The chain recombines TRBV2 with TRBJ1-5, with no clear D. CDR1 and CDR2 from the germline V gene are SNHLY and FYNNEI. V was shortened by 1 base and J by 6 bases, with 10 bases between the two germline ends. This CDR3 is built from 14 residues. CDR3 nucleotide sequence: TGTGCCAGCAGTGAAGTGGCAGGTAGTCAGCCCCAGCATTTT. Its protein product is CASSEVAGSQPQHF.

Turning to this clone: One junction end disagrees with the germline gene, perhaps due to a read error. The CDR3 protein is CASREDSYEQYF. The CDR3 DNA reads as TGTGCCAGCAGGGAAGACAGCTACGAGCAGTACTTC. The chain uses TRBV2 and TRBJ2-7; possibly TRBD1 for D (5 bases). The CDR3 covers 12 residues. Germline V gene lookup returns CDR1 SNHLY and CDR2 FYNNEI.

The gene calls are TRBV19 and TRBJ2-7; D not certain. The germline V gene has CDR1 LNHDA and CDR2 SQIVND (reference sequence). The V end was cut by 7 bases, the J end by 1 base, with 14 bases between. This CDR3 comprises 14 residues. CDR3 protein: CASNRGAPSYEQYF. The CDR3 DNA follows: TGTGCCAGTAACCGCGGTGCCCCTTCCTACGAGCAGTACTTC.

The CDR3 region is CASSHPGQGALYEQFF. The DNA for the CDR3 is TGTGCCAGCAGTCACCCGGGACAGGGGGCCTTGTATGAGCAGTTCTTC. V and J are TRBV28 and TRBJ2-1, with TRBD1 matching 12 bases. The germline V gene encodes CDR1 MDHEN and CDR2 SYDVKM. The CDR3 is 16 amino acids. V shed 5 bases, J shed 8 bases, and the junction held 10 bases outside the gene matches.

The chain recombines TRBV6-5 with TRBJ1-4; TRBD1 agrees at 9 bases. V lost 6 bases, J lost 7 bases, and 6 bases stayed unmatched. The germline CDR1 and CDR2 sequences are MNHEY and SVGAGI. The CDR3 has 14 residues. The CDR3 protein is CASRAGTGFEKLFF. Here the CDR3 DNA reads TGTGCCAGCAGGGCCGGGACAGGGTTTGAAAAACTGTTTTTT.

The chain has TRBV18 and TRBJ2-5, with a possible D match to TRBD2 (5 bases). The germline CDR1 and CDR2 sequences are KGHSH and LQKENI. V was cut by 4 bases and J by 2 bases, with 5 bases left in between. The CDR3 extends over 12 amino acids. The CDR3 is CASSRGQETQYF. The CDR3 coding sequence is TGTGCCAGCTCACGAGGGCAAGAGACCCAGTACTTC.

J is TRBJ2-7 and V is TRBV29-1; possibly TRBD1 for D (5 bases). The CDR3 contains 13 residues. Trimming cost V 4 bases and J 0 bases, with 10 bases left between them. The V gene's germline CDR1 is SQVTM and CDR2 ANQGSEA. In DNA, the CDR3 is TGCAGCGTTGCGGTACAGGTCTCCTACGAGCAGTACTTC. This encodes CSVAVQVSYEQYF.

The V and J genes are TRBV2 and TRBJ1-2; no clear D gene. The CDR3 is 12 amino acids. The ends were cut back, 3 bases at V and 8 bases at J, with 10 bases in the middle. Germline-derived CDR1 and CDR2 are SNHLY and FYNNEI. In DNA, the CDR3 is TGTGCCAGCAGTGACGACATCCAGGGCTACACCTTC. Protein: CASSDDIQGYTF.